This T cell receptor (beta chain) was documented in a study of long-term antiretroviral therapy in people with HIV. Notes on the study in general: Although diversity increased after ART, it remained lower than in transplant donor controls. Versus controls, repertoires in people with HIV had narrower CDR3 length ranges. Repertoire composition at all time points was dominated by clones that had expanded before ART.

Germline trimming cut 6 bases from V and 1 base from J; bases unmatched to any gene: 11. Germline V gene lookup returns CDR1 LGHNA and CDR2 YSLEER. The CDR3 spans 17 residues. immunoSEQ v3.0 was run at survey level. Only in-frame clones appear in the TCRdb table, and some are missing; sequencing was by immunoSEQ multiplex PCR. This table holds around 19,000 clones, 90% found once. Regarding this clone: Antigen: not known.

The material sequenced was unsorted PBMCs, taken 4.2 to 4.5 years before starting antiretroviral therapy. The clonotype originates from a woman under 40 with HIV. This chain connects TRBV4-3 to TRBJ2-2; TRBD2 aligns across 7 bases. In DNA form, the CDR3 reads TGCGCCAGCAGAAAAGGGGCCAGCGGGGAGAACACCGGGGAGCTGTTTTTT. Translated: CASRKGASGENTGELFF.